The clone carrying this T cell receptor beta chain was recorded many times. The antigen is not known. This entry comes from a study of response to subunit inactivated influenza vaccine. Findings and limits, study-wide: There was a suggestion from the authors that each seasonal influenza vaccination recruits few new T cells.

Using its own MiXCR run on the RT-PCR reads, TCRdb lists one record per CDR3 protein. The sample consists of roughly 170,000 distinct CDR3 sequences, around 9% of them appearing once. J gave up 8 bases and V 4 bases, and 8 bases lay outside the gene matches. The CDR3 runs 14 residues. The TCR comes from a man aged 50-59 years who received an inactivated influenza vaccine. This material consisted of non-naive T cells sorted from PBMCs, taken on the day of vaccination. The rearrangement joins TRBV12-3 or TRBV12-4 to TRBJ1-2, with 9 positions matching TRBD1. CDR3 nucleotides: TGTGCCAGCAGTTCCCGACAGGGGGTGGGAGGCTACACCTTC. Translated, it gives CASSSRQGVGGYTF.